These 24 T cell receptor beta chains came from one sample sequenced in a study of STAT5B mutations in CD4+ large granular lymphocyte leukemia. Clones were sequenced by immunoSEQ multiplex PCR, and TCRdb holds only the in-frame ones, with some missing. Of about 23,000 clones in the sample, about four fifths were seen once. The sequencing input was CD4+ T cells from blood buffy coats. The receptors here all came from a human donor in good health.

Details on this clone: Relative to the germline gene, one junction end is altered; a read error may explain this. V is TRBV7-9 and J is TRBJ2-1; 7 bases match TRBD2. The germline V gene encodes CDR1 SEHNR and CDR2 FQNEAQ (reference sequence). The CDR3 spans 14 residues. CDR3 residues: CAIRTSPLYIEQFF. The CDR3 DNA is TGTGCCATCCGGACTAGTCCCCTTTACATTGAGCAGTTCTTC.

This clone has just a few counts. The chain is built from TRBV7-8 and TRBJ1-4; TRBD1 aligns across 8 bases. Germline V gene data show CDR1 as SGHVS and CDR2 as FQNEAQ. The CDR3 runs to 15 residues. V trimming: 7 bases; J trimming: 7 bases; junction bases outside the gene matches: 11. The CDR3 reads CASTPQGGLSEKLFF. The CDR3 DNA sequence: TGTGCCAGCACCCCACAGGGGGGTCTGAGTGAAAAACTGTTTTTT.

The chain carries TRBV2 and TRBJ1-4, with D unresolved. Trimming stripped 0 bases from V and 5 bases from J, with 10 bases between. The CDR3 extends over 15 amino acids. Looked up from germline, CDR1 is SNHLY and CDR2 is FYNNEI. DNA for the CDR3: TGTGCCAGCAGTGAAGCGGGCATACAGAATGAAAAACTGTTTTTT. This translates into CASSEAGIQNEKLFF.

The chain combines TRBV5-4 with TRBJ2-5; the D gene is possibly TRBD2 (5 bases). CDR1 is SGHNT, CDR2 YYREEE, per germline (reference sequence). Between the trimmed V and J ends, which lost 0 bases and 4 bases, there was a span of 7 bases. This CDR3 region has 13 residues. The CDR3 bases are TGTGCCAGCAGCTTGGTAGGGAGAGAGACCCAGTACTTC. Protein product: CASSLVGRETQYF.

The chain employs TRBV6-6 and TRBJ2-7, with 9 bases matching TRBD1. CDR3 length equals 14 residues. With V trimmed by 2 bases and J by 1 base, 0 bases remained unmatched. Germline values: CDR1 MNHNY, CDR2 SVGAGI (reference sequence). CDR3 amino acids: CASSYDRGSYEQYF. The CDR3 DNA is TGTGCCAGCAGTTACGACAGGGGGTCCTACGAGCAGTACTTC.

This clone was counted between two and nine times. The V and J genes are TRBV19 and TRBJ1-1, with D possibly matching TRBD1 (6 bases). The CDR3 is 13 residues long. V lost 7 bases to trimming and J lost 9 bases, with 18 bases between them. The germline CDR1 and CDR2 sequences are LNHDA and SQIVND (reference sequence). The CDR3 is CASIWEQGQKAFF. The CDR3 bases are TGTGCCAGTATCTGGGAGCAGGGGCAAAAAGCTTTCTTT.

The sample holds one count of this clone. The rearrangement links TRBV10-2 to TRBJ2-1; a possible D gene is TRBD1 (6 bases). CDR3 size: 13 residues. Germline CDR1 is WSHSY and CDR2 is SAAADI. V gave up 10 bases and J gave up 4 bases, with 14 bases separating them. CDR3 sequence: CATGQSPYNEQFF. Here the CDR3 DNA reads TGCGCCACAGGACAGAGTCCATACAATGAGCAGTTCTTC.

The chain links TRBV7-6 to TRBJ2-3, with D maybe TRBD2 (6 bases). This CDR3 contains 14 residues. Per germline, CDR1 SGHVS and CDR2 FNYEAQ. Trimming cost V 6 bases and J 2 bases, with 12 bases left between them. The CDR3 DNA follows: TGTGCCAGCAGATCGGGACTCCACACAGATACGCAGTATTTT. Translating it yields CASRSGLHTDTQYF.

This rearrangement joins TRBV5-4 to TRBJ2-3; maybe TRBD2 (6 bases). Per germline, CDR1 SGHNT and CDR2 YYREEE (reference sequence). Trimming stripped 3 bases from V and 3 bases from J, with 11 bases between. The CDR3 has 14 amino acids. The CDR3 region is CASSSAGKTDTQYF. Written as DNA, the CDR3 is TGTGCCAGCAGCTCGGCGGGGAAAACAGATACGCAGTATTTT.

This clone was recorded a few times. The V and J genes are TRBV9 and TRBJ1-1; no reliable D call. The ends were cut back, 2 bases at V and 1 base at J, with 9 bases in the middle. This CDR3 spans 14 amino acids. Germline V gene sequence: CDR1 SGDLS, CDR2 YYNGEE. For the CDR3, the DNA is TGTGCCAGCAGCGTCATGACTGAGAACACTGAAGCTTTCTTT. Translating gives CASSVMTENTEAFF.

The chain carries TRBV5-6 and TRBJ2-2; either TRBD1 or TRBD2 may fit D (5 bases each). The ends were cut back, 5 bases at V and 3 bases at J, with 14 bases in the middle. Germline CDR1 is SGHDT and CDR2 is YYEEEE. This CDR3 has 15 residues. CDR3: CASRRWDLHTGELFF. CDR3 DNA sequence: TGTGCCAGCAGACGATGGGACCTTCACACCGGGGAGCTGTTTTTT.

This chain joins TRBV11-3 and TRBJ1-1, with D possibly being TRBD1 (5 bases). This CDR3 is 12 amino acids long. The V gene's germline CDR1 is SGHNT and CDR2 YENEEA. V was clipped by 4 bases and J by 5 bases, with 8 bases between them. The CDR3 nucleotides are TGTGCCAGCAGCTCCCAGGGAACTGAAGCTTTCTTT. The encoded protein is CASSSQGTEAFF. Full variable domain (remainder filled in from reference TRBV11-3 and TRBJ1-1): EAGVVQSPRYKIIEKKQPVAFWCNPISGHNTLYWYLQNLGQGPELLIRYENEEAVDDSQLPKDRFSAERLKGVDSTLKIQPAELGDSAVYLCASSSQGTEAFFGQGTRLTVV.

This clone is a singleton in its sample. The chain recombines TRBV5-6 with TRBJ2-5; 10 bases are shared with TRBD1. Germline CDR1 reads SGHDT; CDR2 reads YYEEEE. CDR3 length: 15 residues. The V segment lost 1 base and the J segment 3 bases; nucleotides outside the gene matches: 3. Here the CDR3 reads CASSLYGTGEETQYF. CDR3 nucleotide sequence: TGTGCCAGCAGCTTGTATGGGACAGGGGAAGAGACCCAGTACTTC.

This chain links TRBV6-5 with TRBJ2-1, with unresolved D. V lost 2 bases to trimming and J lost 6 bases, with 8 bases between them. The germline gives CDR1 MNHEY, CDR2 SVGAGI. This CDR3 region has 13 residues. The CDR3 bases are TGTGCCAGCAGTTACGGCAGGAGCAATGAGCAGTTCTTC. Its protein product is CASSYGRSNEQFF.

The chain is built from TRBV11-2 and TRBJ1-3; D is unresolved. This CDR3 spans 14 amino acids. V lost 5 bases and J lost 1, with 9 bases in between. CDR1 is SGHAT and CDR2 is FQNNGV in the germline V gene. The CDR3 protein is CASSIGRSGNTIYF. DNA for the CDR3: TGTGCCAGCAGCATCGGGCGTTCTGGAAACACCATATATTTT.

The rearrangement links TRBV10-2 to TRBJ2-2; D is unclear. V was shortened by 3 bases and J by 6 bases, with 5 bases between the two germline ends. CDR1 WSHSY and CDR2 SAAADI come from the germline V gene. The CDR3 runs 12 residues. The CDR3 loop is CASSELAGELFF. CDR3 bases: TGCGCCAGCAGTGAACTCGCCGGGGAGCTGTTTTTT.

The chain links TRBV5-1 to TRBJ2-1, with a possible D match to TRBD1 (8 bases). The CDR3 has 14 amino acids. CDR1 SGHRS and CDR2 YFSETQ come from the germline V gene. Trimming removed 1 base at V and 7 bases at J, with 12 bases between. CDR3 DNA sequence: TGCGCCAGCAGCTTGACAGGGGGGGTTAATGAGCAGTTCTTC. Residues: CASSLTGGVNEQFF.

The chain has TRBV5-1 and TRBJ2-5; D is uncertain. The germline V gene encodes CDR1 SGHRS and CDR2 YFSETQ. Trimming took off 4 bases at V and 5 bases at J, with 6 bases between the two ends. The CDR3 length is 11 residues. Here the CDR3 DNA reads TGCGCCAGCAGCCTAACGGAGACCCAGTACTTC. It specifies CASSLTETQYF.

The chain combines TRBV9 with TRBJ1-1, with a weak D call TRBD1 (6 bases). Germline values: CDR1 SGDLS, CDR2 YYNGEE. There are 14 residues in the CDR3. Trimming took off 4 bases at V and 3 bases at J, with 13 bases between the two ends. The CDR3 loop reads CASSSTGRDTEAFF. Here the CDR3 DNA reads TGTGCCAGCAGCTCGACAGGCCGCGACACTGAAGCTTTCTTT.

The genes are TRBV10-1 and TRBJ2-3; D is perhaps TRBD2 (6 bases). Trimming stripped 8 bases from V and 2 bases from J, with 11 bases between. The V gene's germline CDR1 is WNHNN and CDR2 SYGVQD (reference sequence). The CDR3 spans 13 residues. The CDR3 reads CASSGDPTDTQYF. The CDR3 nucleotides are TGCGCCAGCTCGGGGGACCCCACAGATACGCAGTATTTT.

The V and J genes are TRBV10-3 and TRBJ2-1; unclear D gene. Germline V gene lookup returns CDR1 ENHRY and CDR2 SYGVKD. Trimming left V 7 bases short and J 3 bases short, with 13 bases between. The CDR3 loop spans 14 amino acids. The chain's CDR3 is CAIIFSEVYNEQFF. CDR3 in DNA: TGTGCCATCATTTTCTCCGAGGTCTACAATGAGCAGTTCTTC.

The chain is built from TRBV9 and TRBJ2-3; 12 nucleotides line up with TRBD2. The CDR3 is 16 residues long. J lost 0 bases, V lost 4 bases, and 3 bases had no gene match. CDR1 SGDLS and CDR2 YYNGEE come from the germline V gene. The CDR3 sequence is CASSRTSGTSTDTQYF. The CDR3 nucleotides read TGTGCCAGCAGCCGGACTAGCGGGACTAGCACAGATACGCAGTATTTT.

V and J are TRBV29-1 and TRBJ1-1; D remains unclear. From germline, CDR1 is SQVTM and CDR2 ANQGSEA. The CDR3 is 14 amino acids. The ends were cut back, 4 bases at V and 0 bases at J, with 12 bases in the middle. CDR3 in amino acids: CSVVWASMNTEAFF. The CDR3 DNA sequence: TGCAGCGTTGTGTGGGCATCGATGAACACTGAAGCTTTCTTT.

This CDR3 reads CASTQTGLYGYTF. DNA of the CDR3: TGTGCCAGCACTCAAACAGGGTTATATGGCTACACCTTC. The chain combines TRBV6-6 with TRBJ1-2, with D possibly TRBD1 on 6 matching bases. The CDR3 sequence is 13 residues long. Trimming removed 7 bases at V and 5 bases at J, with 14 bases between. Germline assignment: CDR1 MNHNY and CDR2 SVGAGI (reference sequence).